One and the same sample provided the 23 T cell receptor beta chains below, sequenced in a study of regulatory T cells in long-lasting Graves disease. Building the TCR beta libraries relied on iRepertoire HTBI primers, and CDR3 regions underwent Arm-PCR. One entry per CDR3 protein results from TCRdb running MiXCR on the multiplex PCR reads. The table has under 800,000 distinct CDR3 sequences, around 15% seen once. Time point: newly diagnosed GD, antithyroid drugs for less than 3 months. With RNA extracted from PBMCs as input, the TCR library was made. The sample was also reused in another study, on T cells in Graves' hyperthyroidism and ophthalmopathy.

This material consisted of peripheral blood mononuclear cells (PBMCs), taken at new diagnosis, from a patient treated with antithyroid drugs. The receptor set was obtained from a woman in her twenties or thirties with Graves disease.

The CDR3 sequence: CASSASNSGRGGQYF. The CDR3, as DNA: TGTGCCAGCAGCGCATCGAATAGCGGGAGAGGTGGGCAGTACTTC. The gene calls are TRBV7-2 and TRBJ2-7; 9 bases align to TRBD2. CDR1 and CDR2 (germline): SGHTA, FQGNSA. CDR3 length: 15 amino acids. V lost 5 bases to trimming and J lost 9 bases; unmatched junction nucleotides: 14. Full variable domain (outside the CDR3, taken from reference TRBV7-2 and TRBJ2-7): GAGVSQSPSNKVTEKGKDVELRCDPISGHTALYWYRQSLGQGLEFLIYFQGNSAPDKSGLPSDRFSAERTGGSVSTLTIQRTQQEDSAVYLCASSASNSGRGGQYFGPGTRLTVT.

This clonotype came up many times. CDR3 protein: CASSLDRVRGGYTF. The CDR3 nucleotides read TGTGCCAGCAGTCTAGACAGGGTACGGGGCGGCTACACCTTC. The chain recombines TRBV28 with TRBJ1-2, with 7 bases matching TRBD1. The CDR3 runs to 14 residues. With V trimmed by 5 bases and J by 8 bases, 11 bases remained unmatched. Germline CDR1 is MDHEN and CDR2 is SYDVKM.

The gene calls are TRBV19 and TRBJ2-2; TRBD2 matches at 7 bases. Germline CDR1 is LNHDA and CDR2 is SQIVND (reference sequence). This CDR3 region has 15 residues. V dropped 8 bases and J dropped 5; count of bases not matched to a gene: 11. The CDR3 here is CASRRGGLDTGELFF. The DNA for the CDR3 is TGTGCCAGTCGAAGGGGAGGGTTAGATACCGGGGAGCTGTTTTTT. The whole variable domain, filled in from reference TRBV19 and TRBJ2-2, reads DGGITQSPKYLFRKEGQNVTLSCEQNLNHDAMYWYRQDPGQGLRLIYYSQIVNDFQKGDIAEGYSVSREKKESFPLTVTSAQKNPTAFYLCASRRGGLDTGELFFGEGSRLTVL.

This clonotype was found many times. The CDR3 nucleotides are TGTGCCAGCAGCTTCAGTCTTCTAGCGGGCACAGATACGCAGTATTTT. Protein sequence: CASSFSLLAGTDTQYF. The V call is TRBV7-2, the J call TRBJ2-3; the match to TRBD2 covers 7 bases. CDR1 and CDR2 (germline): SGHTA, FQGNSA. This CDR3 has 16 amino acids. J lost 1 base, V lost 3 bases, and 7 bases had no gene match. Variable domain in full (rest from reference TRBV7-2 and TRBJ2-3): GAGVSQSPSNKVTEKGKDVELRCDPISGHTALYWYRQSLGQGLEFLIYFQGNSAPDKSGLPSDRFSAERTGGSVSTLTIQRTQQEDSAVYLCASSFSLLAGTDTQYFGPGTRLTVL.

This clonotype was seen many times. The chain is built from TRBV28 and TRBJ2-7, with TRBD1 matching 9 bases. CDR1 is MDHEN, CDR2 SYDVKM, per germline. The CDR3 is made up of 12 amino acids. Trimming at V came to 9 bases and at J to 4 bases, leaving 4 bases not matched to a gene. In nucleotides, the CDR3 is TGTGCCAGTAACAGGGGGCCTTACGAGCAGTACTTC. It codes for CASNRGPYEQYF.

The sample holds a few counts of this clonotype. The rearrangement links TRBV7-2 to TRBJ1-1; maybe TRBD1 (5 bases). From germline, CDR1 is SGHTA and CDR2 FQGNSA. Trimming cost V 4 bases and J 8 bases, with 23 bases left between them. The CDR3 totals 16 residues. This chain's CDR3 is CASSSFQGTAGREAFF. For the CDR3, the DNA is TGTGCCAGCAGCTCCTTCCAGGGAACGGCCGGTAGGGAAGCTTTCTTT.

A few counts support this clonotype. The chain employs TRBV7-2 and TRBJ1-2; D may be TRBD1 (5 bases). V lost 0 bases and J 8 bases, leaving 16 bases between the germline ends. Germline V lookup: CDR1 SGHTA, CDR2 FQGNSA. This CDR3 contains 15 residues. CDR3 residues: CASSLASGGIQGYTF. CDR3 sequence (DNA): TGTGCCAGCAGCTTAGCATCTGGGGGTATACAGGGCTACACCTTC.

This clonotype came up many times. This chain joins TRBV18 and TRBJ2-7; D gene uncertain. The CDR3 runs 12 residues. The V end was cut by 3 bases, the J end by 7 bases, with 10 bases between. The germline CDR1 and CDR2 sequences are KGHSH and LQKENI. CDR3 in amino acids: CASSPALPEQYF. The CDR3 nucleotides are TGTGCCAGCTCACCCGCGCTCCCGGAGCAGTACTTC.

This sequence joins TRBV27 and TRBJ2-7; D is unresolved. The germline V and J ends were trimmed by 5 bases and 2 bases, with 10 bases remaining between them. The germline CDR1 and CDR2 sequences are MNHEY and SMNVEV (reference sequence). This CDR3 contains 13 residues. The CDR3 loop is CASSPTSTYEQYF. DNA for the CDR3: TGTGCCAGCAGTCCCACATCTACCTACGAGCAGTACTTC.

This clonotype has ten or more counts. The rearrangement joins TRBV10-3 to TRBJ2-4, with 7 positions matching TRBD1. Germline V gene data show CDR1 as ENHRY and CDR2 as SYGVKD. The CDR3 is 14 residues long. V lost 0 bases and J lost 9; bases outside the gene matches: 5. CDR3 DNA: TGTGCCATCAGTGAGTCCAGGGGGAACGGCATTCAGTACTTC. It encodes CAISESRGNGIQYF.

This clonotype was seen ten or more times. The chain carries TRBV11-2 and TRBJ2-3; D unclear. Looked up from germline, CDR1 is SGHAT and CDR2 is FQNNGV. Trimming left V 0 bases short and J 6 bases short, with 4 bases between. This CDR3 is 12 amino acids long. CDR3: CASSLDRDTQYF. CDR3 sequence (DNA): TGTGCCAGCAGCTTAGATAGGGATACGCAGTATTTT.

In its sample, this clonotype was seen many times. The J gene is TRBJ1-4, the V gene TRBV5-1; the D is unclear. The CDR3 runs to 14 residues. Germline-derived CDR1 and CDR2 are SGHRS and YFSETQ. V lost 0 bases, J lost 8 bases, and 11 bases lay in between. The CDR3 sequence: CASSLVDPREKLFF. As DNA, the CDR3 is TGCGCCAGCAGCTTGGTCGATCCGAGGGAAAAACTGTTTTTT.

The J gene is TRBJ2-6, the V gene TRBV7-8; 10 nucleotides agree with TRBD1. V lost 0 bases and J lost 4; bases outside the gene matches: 3. Germline-derived CDR1 and CDR2 are SGHVS and FQNEAQ. The CDR3 sequence is 17 residues long. The CDR3 here is CASSLAGQGSGANVLTF. CDR3 bases: TGTGCCAGCAGCTTAGCGGGACAGGGGTCCGGGGCCAACGTCCTGACTTTC.

This rearrangement joins TRBV20-1 to TRBJ2-6; D is ambiguous. V was shortened by 3 bases and J by 0 bases, with 9 bases between the two germline ends. This CDR3 is 15 amino acids long. CDR1 and CDR2 from the germline V gene are DFQATT and SNEGSKA (reference sequence). In nucleotides, the CDR3 is TGCAGTGCTAGTTCTATCCCCTCTGGGGCCAACGTCCTGACTTTC. Encoded protein: CSASSIPSGANVLTF.

This clonotype was observed a handful of times. Here the CDR3 DNA reads TGTGCCAGCAGCACCTACAGGGTTGCGCGGAGCACCGGGGAGCTGTTTTTT. Translating it yields CASSTYRVARSTGELFF. The chain links TRBV13 to TRBJ2-2, with a weak D call TRBD1 (6 bases). The CDR3 spans 17 residues. Trimming took 5 bases from V and 4 from J, leaving 20 bases between them. Germline V lookup: CDR1 PRHDT, CDR2 FYEKMQ (reference sequence).

V is TRBV18 and J is TRBJ2-5; TRBD1 is a possible D gene (5 bases). The length of the CDR3 is 14 residues. In germline, CDR1 is KGHSH, CDR2 LQKENI. Between the trimmed V and J ends, which lost 3 bases and 0 bases, there was a span of 8 bases. In DNA form, the CDR3 reads TGTGCCAGCTCACCCAACAGGAACCAAGAGACCCAGTACTTC. This encodes CASSPNRNQETQYF.

Only a few counts were recorded for this clonotype. The chain combines TRBV9 with TRBJ2-1; D is perhaps TRBD1 (5 bases). Germline-derived CDR1 and CDR2 are SGDLS and YYNGEE. The CDR3 totals 14 residues. V was trimmed by 4 bases and J by 4 bases, leaving 12 bases between them. CDR3 DNA sequence: TGTGCCAGCAGCCCAGACAGTACTTACAATGAGCAGTTCTTC. It specifies CASSPDSTYNEQFF.

This clonotype was counted many times. The chain carries TRBV5-6 and TRBJ2-7; TRBD1 matches at 7 bases. CDR3 size: 13 residues. Germline V CDR1 and CDR2: SGHDT, YYEEEE. V shed 7 bases and J 4 bases; nucleotides not matched to a gene: 8. CDR3 loop: CASSLGQLYEQYF. CDR3 in DNA: TGTGCCAGCTCACTGGGACAGTTGTACGAGCAGTACTTC.

There are many counts of this clonotype. This sequence joins TRBV7-9 and TRBJ2-3; D may match TRBD1 or TRBD2 (5 bases each). Trimming pared 5 bases from V and 5 bases from J, leaving 20 bases between. CDR3 length: 16 amino acids. Germline CDR1 is SEHNR and CDR2 is FQNEAQ (reference sequence). The CDR3 nucleotides read TGTGCCAGCAGCCCACTAGGGGTGGTTGGAGGAGATACGCAGTATTTT. Translation gives CASSPLGVVGGDTQYF.

The table lists this clonotype with a count of one. The chain carries TRBV5-1 and TRBJ2-1; D might be TRBD1 or TRBD2, each matching 5 bases. With 5 bases removed from V and 8 bases from J, the gap between germline ends came to 20 bases. The CDR3 loop spans 15 amino acids. Germline values: CDR1 SGHRS, CDR2 YFSETQ. This CDR3 is CASSEGPLTSDEQFF. The CDR3 DNA reads as TGCGCCAGCAGTGAGGGACCGCTCACATCCGATGAGCAGTTCTTC.

This chain links TRBV11-2 with TRBJ2-1, with TRBD2 matching 10 bases. The CDR3 runs to 16 residues. Unmatched junction bases numbered 7, after V lost 2 bases and J lost 6 bases. The germline CDR1 and CDR2 sequences are SGHAT and FQNNGV. The CDR3 is CASSLMSSGSVNEQFF. DNA of the CDR3: TGTGCCAGCAGCTTAATGTCTAGCGGGAGTGTCAATGAGCAGTTCTTC.

The rearrangement links TRBV7-3 to TRBJ2-1; 8 nucleotides align to TRBD1. Trimming removed 5 bases from V and 5 bases from J; junction bases left unmatched: 5. The V gene's germline CDR1 is SGHTA and CDR2 FQGTGA. This CDR3 has 14 amino acids. CDR3: CASSRGQVHNEQFF. CDR3 sequence (DNA): TGTGCCAGCAGCAGGGGACAGGTACACAATGAGCAGTTCTTC.

Only a few counts were recorded for this clonotype. The rearrangement joins TRBV11-2 to TRBJ1-2; D may be TRBD1 (5 bases). CDR1 SGHAT and CDR2 FQNNGV come from the germline V gene. V was shortened by 4 bases and J by 2 bases, with 11 bases between the two germline ends. This CDR3 contains 14 residues. This CDR3 is CASSYGTGNYGYTF. In DNA form, the CDR3 reads TGTGCCAGCAGCTACGGGACCGGCAACTATGGCTACACCTTC.